This T cell receptor (beta chain) was retrieved from a study of shared clonotypes between healthy human individuals (dated by TCRdb to 2020 to 2022). At the level of the whole study: Three men and two women, aged 18 to 49 years, made up the cohort. For each donor, three plates each were used for CD4 naive and CD4 memory, two plates were used for CD8 naive, and one plate was used for CD8 memory. The study deeply sequenced blood TCR repertoires of several healthy adults to estimate repertoire size and the extent of clonotype sharing between individuals. To increase sequencing depth and limit assay-specific biases, different laboratories used diverse techniques to prepare libraries and sequence TCR repertoires. Between about 0.85 and 9.5 billion PBMCs per donor were obtained by leukapheresis.

What the authors observed across the whole study: Sampling was restricted to blood, and TCR repertoires in tissue are likely to differ from TCR repertoires in blood. Rarefaction of sorted-subset datasets indicated incomplete sequencing despite the large sequencing depth. Because the study included only a small number of donors, the genetic and exposure-history diversity represented was limited. Sharing across a few donors was observed for about 5% of naive CD4, over 3% of naive CD8, roughly 2.3% of memory CD4, and around 0.4% of memory CD8 clonotypes. Larger estimated clonotype richness was generally found for naive subsets than for memory subsets. Higher generation probabilities were observed for clonotypes shared by all four sorted-subset donors than for non-shared clonotypes. Based on pairwise subsampling, the degree of clonotype sharing among donors was expected to be affected by sequencing depth.

Using the deep immunoSEQ assay, multiplex PCR amplified TCR CDR3 regions from genomic DNA. Extracted genomic DNA from each cell subset was spread evenly across all wells of several immunoSEQ 96-well plates, with each plate serving as a replicate. For sorted subsets, roughly 200 ng genomic DNA, equal to 30,000 to 35,000 T cell genomes, was loaded into each replicate PCR. The purified libraries were quantified using a Qubit 3.0 fluorometer, sized with a Bioanalyzer 2100, and then quantified again using the KAPA Library Quantification kit. Every immunoSEQ 96-well plate was sequenced on a dedicated single-read 150-cycle Illumina NextSeq 550 flow cell. The authors' analysis ran thus. Because the immunoSEQ output held only junctional sequences and lacked quality scores, the filtering could not match the filtering applied to full-length reads. To assign V/J genes and CDR3, sequences were annotated against IMGT germline references using PyIR, a Python wrapper for IgBLAST v1.9. Reads with weak V/J assignments (E-value above 1e-6), missing CDR3, stop codons, out-of-frame junctions, or ambiguous translated residues were removed. V3J clonotypes were defined as sequences sharing an identical inferred V gene, J gene, and CDR3 amino acid sequence. The percentage overlap between two repertoires was calculated by dividing the number of shared unique clonotypes by the size of the smaller repertoire. Richness of each repertoire was evaluated using RTK rarefaction, the Chao1 estimator, and Recon v2.1 estimates of unobserved clonotypes. Generation probabilities for all TCRbeta clonotypes obtained by the gDNA method from several donors were computed using OLGA. Sourced from immuneACCESS, this table was stored by TCRdb with only in-frame sequences that have V and J called. A share of the clones is absent; for the studies checked, an unresolved V gene accounts for under half, and the remainder has no known explanation. The V and J calls and clone size are taken from that table; D and trimming were inferred from the DNA. The table for this sample lists about 230,000 clones; 65% of them were counted only once. Of the sample, 8.5% to 14% falls within the top ten clones.

The donors were healthy, HIV-negative adults with no recently reported acute infections or vaccinations. Every donor was a Caucasian adult residing in Nashville, Tennessee, USA. CD4+ T cells were enriched through magnetic negative selection, after which naive cells were positively selected on CD45RA and the remaining negative fraction served as the memory subset. Blood was obtained by leukapheresis, after which PBMCs were separated by Ficoll-Histopaque density gradient centrifugation and cryopreserved in liquid nitrogen vapor phase. Analytical flow cytometry was used to check the purity and quantity of each magnetically sorted T cell population. Each sorted fraction had its genomic DNA isolated and then quantified by UV absorbance on a Nanodrop 2000c. Note on this clone: It lacks a known antigen. The record has no base qualities; no much larger clone is one base away.

For CDR1 and CDR2, the germline V gene (reference sequence) lists LNHNV and YYDKDF. Its CDR3 holds 15 amino acids, cysteine through phenylalanine. CDR3 DNA only is kept here, 45 bases in frame from base 1. V is pruned by 1 base and J by 8 bases, leaving 5 bases of the junction without a gene match. Sequencing was carried out using memory CD4+ T cells sorted from blood. The sample's cell subset or site, from its label and the paper: CD45RA-negative fraction. The clonotype originates from a young man in good health. The chain was built from TRBV15 and TRBJ2-1, with TRBD1 matching 10 junction bases. The CDR3 reads CATSRGDRGLDEQFF. The sequenced DNA: TGTGCCACCAGCAGAGGGGACAGGGGTCTCGATGAGCAGTTCTTC.